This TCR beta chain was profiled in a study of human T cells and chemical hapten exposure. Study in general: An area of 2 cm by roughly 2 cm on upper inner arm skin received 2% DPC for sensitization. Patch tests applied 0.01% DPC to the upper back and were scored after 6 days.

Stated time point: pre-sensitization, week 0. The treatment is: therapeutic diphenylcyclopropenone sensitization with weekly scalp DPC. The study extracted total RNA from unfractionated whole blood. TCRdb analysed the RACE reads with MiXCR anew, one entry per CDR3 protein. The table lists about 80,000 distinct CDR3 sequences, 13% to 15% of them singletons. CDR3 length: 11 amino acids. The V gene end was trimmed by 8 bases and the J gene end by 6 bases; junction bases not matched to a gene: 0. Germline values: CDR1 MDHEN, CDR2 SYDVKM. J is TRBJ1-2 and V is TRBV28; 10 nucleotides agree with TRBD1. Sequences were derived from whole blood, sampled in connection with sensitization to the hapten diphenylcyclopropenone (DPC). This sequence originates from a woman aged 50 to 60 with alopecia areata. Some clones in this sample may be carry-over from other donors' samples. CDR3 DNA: TGTGCCAGCGGACAGGGGGATGGCTACACCTTC. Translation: CASGQGDGYTF.